A selection of T cell receptor beta chains follows, all from one sample in a study of OX40 agonist ivuxolimab in advanced cancers. Using immunoSEQ multiplex PCR, the repertoire was profiled, and TCRdb retains in-frame clones only, with some absent. In the table there are 99,000 or so clones, around 95% of which are singletons. Sequencing used CD4+ or CD8+ T cells sorted from blood, obtained in a trial of the OX40 agonist ivuxolimab. The receptors shown here come from an adult with an advanced solid tumor such as melanoma, head and neck, liver or kidney cancer. CDR3s include the opening cysteine and the closing phenylalanine or tryptophan. A D gene is named only where the DNA matches it firmly. A row's size may be missing; if present it is once, few, many or a size class.

cdr3_nt cdr3_aa j_call d_call v_call clone_size
TGTGCCAGCAGTTACAGACAGGCGGCGTGGGATGGCTACACCTTC CASSYRQAAWDGYTF TRBJ1-2 - TRBV6-5 once
TGTGCCAGCAGCCTGGACAGCTATAATTCACCCCTCCACTTT CASSLDSYNSPLHF TRBJ1-6 - TRBV7-2 -
TGTGCCAGTGCTGAAGGACAGGGCTACGAGCAGTACTTC CASAEGQGYEQYF TRBJ2-7 TRBD1 TRBV28 -
TGTGCCAGCACCACGGCGGTGCCAAACTATGGCTACACCTTC CASTTAVPNYGYTF TRBJ1-2 - TRBV28 -
TGTGCCAGAAGCAAAATCAGACAGGTAAGCTCCTATAATTCACCCCTCCACTTT CARSKIRQVSSYNSPLHF TRBJ1-6 - TRBV5-3 -
TGTGCCAGCATCTCCCGGGACGGCTATGGCTACACCTTC CASISRDGYGYTF TRBJ1-2 - TRBV28 -
TGTGCCAGCAGCTTAGGTACAGGTCCGAGCACAGATACGCAGTATTTT CASSLGTGPSTDTQYF TRBJ2-3 - TRBV7-7 -
TGTGCCAGCAGCTTACTGGTGACTAGCGGGAGTAGGAATCAAGAGACCCAGTACTTC CASSLLVTSGSRNQETQYF TRBJ2-5 TRBD2 TRBV13 -
TGTGCCAGCAGTTTATATAGTTCCACAGATACGCAGTATTTT CASSLYSSTDTQYF TRBJ2-3 - TRBV27 -
TGTGCCAGCAGCTCAAGAGAGACCCAGTACTTC CASSSRETQYF TRBJ2-5 - TRBV7-9 -
TGTGCCAGCAGCTTGATGACGGACTATGGCTACACCTTC CASSLMTDYGYTF TRBJ1-2 - TRBV5-4 -
TGTGCCAGCAGTTTACCTACTAGCGGGGAGAAGGCCCTCGAGCAGTACTTC CASSLPTSGEKALEQYF TRBJ2-7 TRBD2 TRBV28 -
TGCGCCAGCAGCCAGGAAGACAGGGGGGGGGCCAACGTCCTGACTTTC CASSQEDRGGANVLTF TRBJ2-6 TRBD1 TRBV4-1 -
TGTGCCAGCAGTTCCCCTGGGGGGGGAGGCTACACCTTC CASSSPGGGGYTF TRBJ1-2 - TRBV28 -
TGTGCCAGCAGCCTAACTACCGCTAAAGAGACCCAGTACTTC CASSLTTAKETQYF TRBJ2-5 - TRBV27 -
TGTGCCAGCCGGACTAGCGGGACGGCCGGGGAGCTGTTTTTT CASRTSGTAGELFF TRBJ2-2 TRBD2 TRBV27 -
TGTGCCAGCAGTTTCAGGGGAACGAGGGATACGCAGTATTTT CASSFRGTRDTQYF TRBJ2-3 - TRBV27 -
TGTGCCAGCAGTTACCTTGCGGGAGGGATGTACAATGAGCAGTTCTTC CASSYLAGGMYNEQFF TRBJ2-1 TRBD2 TRBV6-5 -
TGTGCCAGCAGCCAACAGCTTCAGAATGAAAAACTGTTTTTT CASSQQLQNEKLFF TRBJ1-4 - TRBV7-6 -
TGTGCCAGCAGTGAAGTAAAAGGGGCCCTCTCCTACGAGCAGTACTTC CASSEVKGALSYEQYF TRBJ2-7 - TRBV6-1 once
TGTGCTAGTGGCACTACTAATGAAAAACTGTTTTTT CASGTTNEKLFF TRBJ1-4 - TRBV12-5 -
TGTGCCAGCGGGGGTGGGGACAGTGCCTATAGGGCGGGAAATGAGCAGTTCTTC CASGGGDSAYRAGNEQFF TRBJ2-1 - TRBV5-6 once
TGTGCCAGCAGTTACTCGAGTCAAACGACCTTACATGAAGCTTTCTTT CASSYSSQTTLHEAFF TRBJ1-1 - TRBV6-5 once
TGTGCCAGTAGTATAAGACTGACTACTGAAGCTTTCTTT CASSIRLTTEAFF TRBJ1-1 - TRBV19 -